The 11 T cell receptor beta chains below come from one sample, sequenced in a study of shared clonotypes between healthy human individuals (dated by TCRdb to the early 2020s). Preparation of the library involved the immunoSEQ multiplex PCR assay. This immuneACCESS table, as held by TCRdb, lists in-frame sequences with V and J called but not all clones. Of the missing ones, under half trace to an unresolved V gene in checked studies; the others have no known cause. The sample table holds fewer than 3 million clones, of which roughly 90% were seen once. Clones ranked in the top ten supply around 0.38% of the sample. Input material: naive CD4+ T cells from PBMCs. The cell subset or site label of this sample denotes: CD45RA+ positively selected. The receptors here all came from a man younger than 35 in good health. Some clones in this sample may be carry-over from other donors' samples.

The CDR3 here is CASSLRGRTLVIVRHEQYF. The CDR3 bases are TGTGCCAGCAGTTTAAGGGGTCGGACTTTAGTAATTGTAAGGCACGAGCAGTACTTC. The V call is TRBV28, the J call TRBJ2-7, with D perhaps being TRBD1 or TRBD2 (5 bases each). CDR1 is MDHEN, CDR2 SYDVKM, per germline. V lost 2 bases and J lost 5, with 28 bases in between. The CDR3 is 19 residues long.

This clone was observed a handful of times. The sample has other DNA sequences that encode this CDR3 too. This chain's CDR3 is CAISANSNQPQHF. The DNA of the CDR3 is TGTGCCATCAGTGCGAACAGCAATCAGCCCCAGCATTTT. This sequence joins TRBV10-3 and TRBJ1-5; no firm D call. The CDR3 extends over 13 amino acids. Looked up from germline, CDR1 is ENHRY and CDR2 is SYGVKD. Trimming took 4 bases from V and 1 from J, leaving 5 bases between them.

Here the CDR3 reads CASSLGPVSGYEQYF. In DNA form, the CDR3 reads TGCGCCAGCAGCTTGGGGCCGGTCTCCGGCTACGAGCAGTACTTC. This rearrangement joins TRBV5-1 to TRBJ2-7, with D unresolved. Trimming took 0 bases from V and 3 from J, leaving 13 bases between them. This CDR3 has 15 residues. From germline, CDR1 is SGHRS and CDR2 YFSETQ. The full variable domain, its missing parts supplied by reference TRBV5-1 and TRBJ2-7, is KAGVTQTPRYLIKTRGQQVTLSCSPISGHRSVSWYQQTPGQGLQFLFEYFSETQRNKGNFPGRFSGRQFSNSRSEMNVSTLELGDSALYLCASSLGPVSGYEQYFGPGTRLTVT.

The V and J genes are TRBV28 and TRBJ2-7, with TRBD1 as a possible D gene (6 bases). This CDR3 is built from 14 residues. V was cut by 4 bases and J by 1 base, with 11 bases left in between. CDR1 and CDR2 (germline): MDHEN, SYDVKM. The chain's CDR3 is CASSSEGESYEQYF. CDR3 bases: TGTGCCAGCAGTTCCGAGGGGGAGTCCTACGAGCAGTACTTC.

This chain connects TRBV5-8 to TRBJ2-1; 7 nucleotides match TRBD2. Germline values: CDR1 SGHTS, CDR2 YDEGEE. The CDR3 sequence is 13 residues long. J was trimmed by 8 bases and V by 7 bases; bases with no gene match: 9. The CDR3 DNA sequence: TGTGCCAGCCTACGGGGGGTAATTGATGAGCAGTTCTTC. It is translated as CASLRGVIDEQFF.

In this sample, this clone turned up once. This chain connects TRBV5-1 to TRBJ2-7, with 9 bases identical to TRBD1. J lost 2 bases, V lost 6 bases, and 9 bases had no gene match. This CDR3 has 15 residues. Germline assignment: CDR1 SGHRS and CDR2 YFSETQ. Here the CDR3 reads CASKLGGTGTYEQYF. CDR3 bases: TGCGCCAGCAAACTCGGGGGGACAGGGACCTACGAGCAGTACTTC.

This chain connects TRBV6-6 to TRBJ2-1, with 14 bases aligning to TRBD2. The trim removed 6 bases at V and 4 bases at J, leaving 5 bases unmatched. CDR1 and CDR2 (germline): MNHNY, SVGAGI (reference sequence). CDR3 length: 16 amino acids. CDR3 coding DNA: TGTGCCAGCAGCCCGGGACTAGCGGGAGCGTACAATGAGCAGTTCTTC. Protein sequence: CASSPGLAGAYNEQFF.

The chain recombines TRBV28 with TRBJ1-1; no clear D. The CDR3 has 15 amino acids. V lost 8 bases to trimming and J lost 2 bases, with 18 bases between them. Per the germline V gene, CDR1 is MDHEN and CDR2 is SYDVKM. CDR3 loop: CASGPVALGNTEAFF. For the CDR3, the DNA is TGTGCCAGCGGGCCCGTGGCACTCGGAAACACTGAAGCTTTCTTT.

The chain carries TRBV4-1 and TRBJ1-1; no firm D call. Germline V lookup: CDR1 MGHRA, CDR2 YSYEKL. V was cut by 0 bases and J by 9 bases, with 17 bases left in between. The CDR3 is 15 residues long. CDR3 sequence reads: CASSQEAESQIKAFF. CDR3 nucleotide sequence: TGCGCCAGCAGCCAAGAGGCAGAAAGTCAGATTAAAGCTTTCTTT.

Comments on this clone: This specimen includes other DNA sequences encoding the same CDR3. V is TRBV28 and J is TRBJ1-2; D gene unclear. The CDR3 loop spans 14 amino acids. Germline V CDR1 and CDR2: MDHEN, SYDVKM. Trimming took 2 bases from V and 5 from J, leaving 12 bases between them. The CDR3 loop reads CASSLPAGSYGYTF. CDR3 coding DNA: TGTGCCAGCAGTTTACCTGCAGGCTCTTATGGCTACACCTTC.

V is TRBV7-2 and J is TRBJ1-2, with D tentatively TRBD1 (5 bases). The CDR3 extends over 14 amino acids. Germline V gene lookup returns CDR1 SGHTA and CDR2 FQGNSA. Trimming shortened V by 3 bases and J by 8 bases, and 16 bases separated the two germline ends. The CDR3 DNA follows: TGTGCCAGCAGCTTGGGGCAGGGTTTTCGGGGCTACACCTTC. Residues: CASSLGQGFRGYTF.